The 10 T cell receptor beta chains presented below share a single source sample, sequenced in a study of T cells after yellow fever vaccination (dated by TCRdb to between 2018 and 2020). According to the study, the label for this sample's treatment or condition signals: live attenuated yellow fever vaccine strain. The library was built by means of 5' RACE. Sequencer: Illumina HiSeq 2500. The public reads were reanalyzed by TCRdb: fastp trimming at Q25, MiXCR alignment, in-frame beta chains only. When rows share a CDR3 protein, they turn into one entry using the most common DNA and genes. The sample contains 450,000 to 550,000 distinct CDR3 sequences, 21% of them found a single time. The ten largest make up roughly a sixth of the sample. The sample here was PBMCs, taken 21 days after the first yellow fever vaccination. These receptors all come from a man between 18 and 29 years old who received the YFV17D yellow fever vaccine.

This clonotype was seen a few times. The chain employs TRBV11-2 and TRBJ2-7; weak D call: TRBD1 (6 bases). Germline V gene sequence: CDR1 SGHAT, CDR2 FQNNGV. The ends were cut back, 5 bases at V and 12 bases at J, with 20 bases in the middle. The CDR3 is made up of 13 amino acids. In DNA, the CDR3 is TGTGCCAGCAGCCGAGGGGGAGAGACGCTGCGGTACGTC. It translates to CASSRGGETLRYV.

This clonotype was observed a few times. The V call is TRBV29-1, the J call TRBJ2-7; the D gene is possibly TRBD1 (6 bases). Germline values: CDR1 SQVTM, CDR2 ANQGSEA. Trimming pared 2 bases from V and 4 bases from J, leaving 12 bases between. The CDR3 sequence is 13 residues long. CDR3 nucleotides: TGCAGCGTTGAAATGGGACAACCATACGAGCAGTACTTC. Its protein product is CSVEMGQPYEQYF.

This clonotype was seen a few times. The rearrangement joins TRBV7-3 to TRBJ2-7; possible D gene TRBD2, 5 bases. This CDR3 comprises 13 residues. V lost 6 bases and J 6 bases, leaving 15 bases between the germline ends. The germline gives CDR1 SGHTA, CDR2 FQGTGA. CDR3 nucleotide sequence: TGTGCCAGCAGTATAGGGAGAGTCGGCGAGCAGTACTTC. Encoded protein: CASSIGRVGEQYF.

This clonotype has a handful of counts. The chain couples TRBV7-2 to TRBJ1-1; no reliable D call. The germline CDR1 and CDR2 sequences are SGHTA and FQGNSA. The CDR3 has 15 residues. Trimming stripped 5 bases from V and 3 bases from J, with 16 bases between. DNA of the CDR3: TGTGCCAGCAGCCCAGGAGACGCTAGATACACTGAAGCTTTCTTT. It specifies CASSPGDARYTEAFF.

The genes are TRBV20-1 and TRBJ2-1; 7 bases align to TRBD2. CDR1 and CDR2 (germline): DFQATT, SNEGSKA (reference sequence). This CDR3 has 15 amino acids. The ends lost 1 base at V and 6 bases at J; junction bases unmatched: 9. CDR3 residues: CSARAILRGSNEQFF. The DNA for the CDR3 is TGCAGTGCTAGAGCAATCTTGCGGGGGAGCAATGAGCAGTTCTTC.

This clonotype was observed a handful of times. The CDR3 region is CASSLGWETQYF. The CDR3 nucleotides are TGTGCCAGCTCCCTGGGTTGGGAGACCCAGTACTTC. The chain carries TRBV6-6 and TRBJ2-5, with D uncertain. Trimming removed 8 bases from V and 5 bases from J, with 12 bases in between. Germline assignment: CDR1 MNHNY and CDR2 SVGAGI (reference sequence). CDR3 size: 12 residues.

CDR3 residues: CASSFPGTNIGYTF. CDR3 DNA: TGTGCCAGCAGCTTTCCCGGGACAAATATTGGCTACACCTTC. V is TRBV7-9 and J is TRBJ1-2; tentative D call: TRBD1 (6 bases). V dropped 3 bases and J dropped 7 bases, with 15 bases sitting between them. CDR1 is SEHNR, CDR2 FQNEAQ, per germline (reference sequence). The CDR3 contains 14 residues. The full variable domain, rest sourced from reference TRBV7-9 and TRBJ1-2, is DTGVSQNPRHKITKRGQNVTFRCDPISEHNRLYWYRQTLGQGPEFLTYFQNEAQLEKSRLLSDRFSAERPKGSFSTLEIQRTEQGDSAMYLCASSFPGTNIGYTFGSGTRLTVV.

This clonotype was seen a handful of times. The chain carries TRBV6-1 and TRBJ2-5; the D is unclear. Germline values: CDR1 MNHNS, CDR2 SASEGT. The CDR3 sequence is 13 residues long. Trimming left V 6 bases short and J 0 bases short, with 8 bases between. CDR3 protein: CASRGSHQETQYF. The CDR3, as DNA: TGTGCCAGCAGGGGGTCCCACCAAGAGACCCAGTACTTC.

The CDR3 nucleotides are TGTGCCAGCACCGTTAACCCAGGGGCTAACTATGGCTACACCTTC. As protein: CASTVNPGANYGYTF. The V call is TRBV9, the J call TRBJ1-2; TRBD1 might be the D (6 bases). CDR1 and CDR2 (germline): SGDLS, YYNGEE. Deletions cut 6 bases from V and 0 bases from J, with 15 bases between. The CDR3 has 15 amino acids.

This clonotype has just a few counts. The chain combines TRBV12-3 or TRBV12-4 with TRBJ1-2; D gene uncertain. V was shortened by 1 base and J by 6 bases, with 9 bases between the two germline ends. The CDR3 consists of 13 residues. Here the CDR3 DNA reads TGTGCCAGCAGTTTAGTATACGGGCATGGCTACACCTTC. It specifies CASSLVYGHGYTF.